This passage covers 2 T cell receptor beta chains from one sample sequenced in a study of OX40 agonist ivuxolimab in advanced cancers. Sequenced by immunoSEQ multiplex PCR; TCRdb stores in-frame clones only, minus some. The table lists 95,000 to 100,000 clones, 90% to 95% of them singletons, with roughly 0.26% in the top ten. The sequencing used CD4+ or CD8+ T cells sorted from blood, collected in a trial of the OX40 agonist ivuxolimab. These receptors came from an adult with an advanced solid tumor such as melanoma, head and neck, liver or kidney cancer.

The chain employs TRBV9 and TRBJ1-2; D remains unclear. Germline V CDR1 and CDR2: SGDLS, YYNGEE. The V and J ends lost 0 bases and 7 bases respectively, with 16 bases between them. The CDR3 sequence is 15 residues long. CDR3 DNA: TGTGCCAGCAGCGTAGATACCACTCCGCGGGCTGGCTACACCTTC. Protein product: CASSVDTTPRAGYTF.

The chain joins TRBV25-1 to TRBJ2-3; D unclear. CDR1 is MGHDK, CDR2 SYGVNS, per germline. V was shortened by 5 bases and J by 2 bases, with 2 bases between the two germline ends. The length of the CDR3 is 11 residues. CDR3 sequence: CASSLTDTQYF. The DNA of the CDR3 is TGTGCCAGCAGTCTCACAGATACGCAGTATTTT. Together with reference TRBV25-1 and TRBJ2-3, the CDR3 gives the full variable domain: EADIYQTPRYLVIGTGKKITLECSQTMGHDKMYWYQQDPGMELHLIHYSYGVNSTEKGDLSSESTVSRIRTEHFPLTLESARPSHTSQYLCASSLTDTQYFGPGTRLTVL.